Sequencing of this T cell receptor beta chain was carried out in a study of CD8+ T cells in alopecia areata. Study results and caveats: One nonresponder makes the tie between baseline CD8+ expansion and response uncertain. Whereas mice showed it more clearly, TCR sharing across patients was murkier, possibly because of HLA.

As regards this clone: Its target is not known.

In each case, RNA was isolated and then reverse transcribed into cDNA as the sequencing template. Assay: immunoSEQ multiplex PCR; the TCRdb copy retains only in-frame clones and omits some. Among 150,000 to 250,000 clones, 50% to 60% were seen once, and the ten largest hold 3% to 3.5%. Treatment of the sample: oral pan-JAK inhibitor, 5-10 mg twice daily. Lesional scalp tissue (obtained by punch biopsy) and peripheral blood were collected from alopecia areata patients. The sequences come from CD4+ T cells sorted from blood, collected at week 4, from a patient treated with tofacitinib. This clonotype originated in a human donor with alopecia areata.

Here the CDR3 reads CAWTSGGGDTQYF. The CDR3 coding sequence is TGTGCCTGGACTAGCGGGGGAGGTGATACGCAGTATTTT. V usage is TRBV30 and J usage is TRBJ2-3, with TRBD2 matching over 10 bases. Germline V gives CDR1 GTSNPN, CDR2 SVGIG (reference sequence). This CDR3 has 13 residues. V dropped 4 bases and J dropped 6; count of bases not matched to a gene: 4.